Listed below are T cell receptor beta chains from one sample, sequenced in a study of blood T cell repertoires in COVID-19. Method: immunoSEQ multiplex PCR; TCRdb's copy keeps in-frame clones and lacks some. Here the sample spans around 74,000 clones, around 88% being singletons. The sequencing input was peripheral blood. The origin of the receptors is a man aged 25 to 40 with acute or convalescent COVID-19. Both conserved end residues are part of each CDR3. The D gene is left open where the match is weak. Only part of the rows carry a size: once, few, many, or a class if the clone is expanded.

cdr3_aa	cdr3_nt	clone_size	d_call	v_call	j_call
CASSLVVRQPQHF	TGTGCCAGCAGCTTAGTTGTGAGGCAGCCCCAGCATTTT	NA	NA	TRBV7-8	TRBJ1-5
CSGKFNYGYTF	TGCAGTGGTAAATTCAACTATGGCTACACCTTC	NA	NA	TRBV20-1	TRBJ1-2
CASSLTGQNTEAFF	TGCGCCAGCAGCCTTACGGGACAGAACACTGAAGCTTTCTTT	NA	NA	TRBV5-1	TRBJ1-1
CASSLTGSSYNEQFF	TGTGCCAGCAGTTTAACGGGTAGCTCCTACAATGAGCAGTTCTTC	NA	NA	TRBV27	TRBJ2-1
CASSPSSYEQYF	TGTGCCAGCAGTCCGAGCTCCTACGAGCAGTACTTC	NA	NA	TRBV25-1	TRBJ2-7
CAWGDGGDQPQHF	TGTGCCTGGGGAGATGGGGGGGATCAGCCCCAGCATTTT	once	NA	TRBV30	TRBJ1-5
CATRGASGFTDTQYF	TGTGCCACGCGTGGGGCTAGCGGGTTCACAGATACGCAGTATTTT	NA	TRBD2	TRBV10-3	TRBJ2-3
CASSLNRQGYGYTF	TGTGCCAGCAGCTTAAACCGGCAGGGGTATGGCTACACCTTC	NA	NA	TRBV7-8	TRBJ1-2
CASSVDRYEQYF	TGCGCCAGCAGTGTGGACAGATACGAGCAGTACTTC	few	NA	TRBV10-2	TRBJ2-7
CATRVMRGGNSPLHF	TGTGCCACCAGGGTTATGAGGGGGGGTAATTCACCCCTCCACTTT	NA	NA	TRBV28	TRBJ1-6
CASSYSNTEAFF	TGTGCCAGCAGTTATTCAAACACTGAAGCTTTCTTT	NA	NA	TRBV28	TRBJ1-1
CASSERGRTQETQYF	TGTGCCAGCAGCGAAAGGGGCCGGACGCAAGAGACCCAGTACTTC	NA	NA	TRBV9	TRBJ2-5
CASSEGLSGANVLTF	TGTGCCAGCAGTGAAGGGCTCTCTGGGGCCAACGTCCTGACTTTC	NA	NA	TRBV6-1	TRBJ2-6
CASSLVAGANVLTF	TGCGCCAGCAGCTTGGTAGCTGGGGCCAACGTCCTGACTTTC	NA	NA	TRBV5-1	TRBJ2-6
CASLGVSGNTIYF	TGTGCCAGCCTAGGGGTCTCTGGAAACACCATATATTTT	NA	NA	TRBV28	TRBJ1-3
CSASGTGSSYNEQFF	TGCAGTGCTAGTGGGACGGGGAGCTCCTACAATGAGCAGTTCTTC	NA	NA	TRBV20-1	TRBJ2-1
CASSRFASGSYEQYF	TGTGCCAGCAGCAGGTTCGCCAGCGGGAGTTACGAGCAGTACTTC	NA	TRBD2	TRBV7-2	TRBJ2-7
CASRPSDRRYEQYF	TGTGCCAGCAGGCCCTCGGACAGAAGATACGAGCAGTACTTC	NA	NA	TRBV6-5	TRBJ2-7
CASSYRSTSPLHF	TGTGCCAGCAGTTACAGGAGTACTTCACCCCTCCACTTT	NA	NA	TRBV6-5	TRBJ1-6
CASSLWGEAYNEQFF	TGCGCCAGCAGCTTGTGGGGGGAAGCCTACAATGAGCAGTTCTTC	NA	NA	TRBV5-1	TRBJ2-1
CASSGEDEQYF	TGTGCCAGCAGCGGGGAAGACGAGCAGTACTTC	NA	NA	TRBV28	TRBJ2-7
CASSPQLVWDEQFF	TGTGCCAGCTCACCACAGCTAGTTTGGGATGAGCAGTTCTTC	few	NA	TRBV18	TRBJ2-1
CASSLGRGEAFF	TGTGCCAGCAGCTTGGGCAGAGGGGAAGCTTTCTTT	NA	NA	TRBV5-4	TRBJ1-1
CAWSVLRGGNSPLHF	TGTGCCTGGAGTGTCCTGAGGGGGGGAAATTCACCCCTCCACTTT	NA	NA	TRBV30	TRBJ1-6
CASSFFTATDTEAFF	TGTGCCAGCAGCTTTTTCACAGCTACTGACACTGAAGCTTTCTTT	NA	NA	TRBV5-6	TRBJ1-1
CASSSERGGRTQYF	TGTGCCAGCAGTTCGGAGCGGGGGGGTCGGACCCAGTACTTC	NA	TRBD2	TRBV6-2/TRBV6-3	TRBJ2-5
CASSVLDTSYEQYF	TGTGCCAGCAGCGTATTGGACACCTCCTACGAGCAGTACTTC	NA	NA	TRBV9	TRBJ2-7
CAWSDSSGNTIYF	TGTGCCTGGAGTGACAGCTCTGGAAACACCATATATTTT	NA	NA	TRBV30	TRBJ1-3
CASSYSAGPSYEQYF	TGTGCCAGCAGTTATTCGGCGGGTCCCTCCTACGAGCAGTACTTC	few	NA	TRBV6-2/TRBV6-3	TRBJ2-7
CASSLRSGTAYNEQFF	TGTGCCAGCAGCTTACGGTCCGGGACAGCCTACAATGAGCAGTTCTTC	NA	TRBD1	TRBV7-9	TRBJ2-1
CASSQRDRYYEQYF	TGCGCCAGCAGCCAACGCGACAGATACTACGAGCAGTACTTC	NA	NA	TRBV4-1	TRBJ2-7
CASSPTSDFTDTQYF	TGCGCCAGCAGCCCGACTAGCGATTTCACAGATACGCAGTATTTT	NA	TRBD2	TRBV4-3	TRBJ2-3
CATMGTTDTDTQYF	TGTGCCACCATGGGGACAACGGACACAGATACGCAGTATTTT	once	NA	TRBV24-1	TRBJ2-3
CASSYSSSGRLETQYF	TGTGCCAGCAGTTACTCGAGTAGCGGGAGACTGGAGACCCAGTACTTC	NA	TRBD2	TRBV6-5	TRBJ2-5
CASSDSLEGGELFF	TGTGCCAGCAGTGACTCTCTAGAAGGCGGGGAGCTGTTTTTT	medium-sized	NA	TRBV6-4	TRBJ2-2
CASSQDRGNTEAFF	TGCGCCAGCAGCCAAGATCGGGGGAACACTGAAGCTTTCTTT	NA	NA	TRBV4-1	TRBJ1-1
CASSHDIGLEATGELFF	TGTGCCAGCAGCCACGATATCGGACTAGAGGCCACCGGGGAGCTGTTTTTT	NA	TRBD2	TRBV5-4	TRBJ2-2
CATSDPSLKSRGQETQYF	TGTGCCACCAGTGACCCTTCTTTAAAATCCAGGGGGCAAGAGACCCAGTACTTC	NA	TRBD1	TRBV24-1	TRBJ2-5
CASETRRRPNQPQHF	TGTGCCAGTGAAACCCGGCGGAGACCCAATCAGCCCCAGCATTTT	NA	NA	TRBV19	TRBJ1-5
CASSFPTGELFF	TGCGCCAGCAGCTTTCCAACCGGGGAGCTGTTTTTT	NA	NA	TRBV5-1	TRBJ2-2
CASSEYLRRTSGSNEQFF	TGTGCCAGCAGTGAATATCTTAGGCGGACTAGCGGGAGCAATGAGCAGTTCTTC	NA	TRBD2	TRBV6-1	TRBJ2-1
CAWSGWARNTGELFF	TGTGCCTGGAGTGGTTGGGCGAGGAACACCGGGGAGCTGTTTTTT	NA	NA	TRBV30	TRBJ2-2
CASSDRGGNTIYF	TGTGCCAGCAGTGACAGGGGCGGAAACACCATATATTTT	NA	NA	TRBV2	TRBJ1-3
CASSHTSGSYEQYF	TGTGCCAGCAGCCATACTAGCGGGAGTTACGAGCAGTACTTC	NA	TRBD2	TRBV6-5	TRBJ2-7
CASSESFGEQFF	TGTGCCAGCAGTGAATCTTTCGGTGAGCAGTTCTTC	once	NA	TRBV6-1	TRBJ2-1
CASHRAPGNEQYF	TGCGCCAGCCACCGGGCCCCCGGGAACGAGCAGTACTTC	NA	NA	TRBV10-2	TRBJ2-7
CASSNSGSTDTQYF	TGTGCCAGCAGTAATAGCGGGAGCACAGATACGCAGTATTTT	NA	TRBD2	TRBV28	TRBJ2-3
CASTLNSAGGPGEQFF	TGCGCCAGCACCCTAAACTCAGCGGGAGGGCCTGGTGAGCAGTTCTTC	NA	TRBD2	TRBV5-1	TRBJ2-1
CASRNFYEQYF	TGTGCCAGCAGGAACTTCTACGAGCAGTACTTC	NA	NA	TRBV5-6	TRBJ2-7
CASSRGQSYEQYF	TGTGCCAGCAGTAGAGGACAGTCCTACGAGCAGTACTTC	NA	NA	TRBV27	TRBJ2-7
CAWSEGRQPQHF	TGTGCCTGGAGTGAGGGGCGGCAGCCCCAGCATTTT	once	NA	TRBV30	TRBJ1-5
CASSVGQGAQGEQFF	TGTGCCAGCAGCGTAGGGCAGGGGGCGCAGGGTGAGCAGTTCTTC	NA	TRBD1	TRBV9	TRBJ2-1
CASSGGTGGVTKNIQYF	TGTGCCAGCAGTGGGGGGACAGGGGGCGTAACCAAAAACATTCAGTACTTC	NA	TRBD1	TRBV6-1	TRBJ2-4
CASSRWSSGSGTDTQYF	TGCGCCAGCAGCCGCTGGTCTAGCGGGAGCGGGACAGATACGCAGTATTTT	NA	TRBD2	TRBV4-1	TRBJ2-3